The rows below give T cell receptor beta chains drawn from one sample of a study of cytomegalovirus exposure and HLA in healthy donors. Sequencing was performed with immunoSEQ multiplex PCR; in TCRdb, only in-frame clones are kept and a portion is missing. This repertoire includes about 50,000 clones. The sequenced sample was PBMCs. These receptors were obtained from a woman in her sixties in good health and CMV-seropositive. CDR3s include the opening cysteine and the closing phenylalanine or tryptophan. D genes are given only for firm matches. Expanded clones are given a class, and other clones once, few, many or no size at all.

j_call d_call clone_size v_call cdr3_nt cdr3_aa
TRBJ1-2 NA NA TRBV4-1 TGCGCCAGCAGCCAAGAACCGGCAGGGGTTAGTGGCTACACCTTC CASSQEPAGVSGYTF
TRBJ2-7 NA NA TRBV5-1 TGCGCCAGCAGCTTGGCCGGCAGGGACTACGAGCAGTACTTC CASSLAGRDYEQYF
TRBJ2-7 NA NA TRBV6-1 TGTGCCAGCAGTTTATCGACACAGACCACCTACGAGCAGTACTTC CASSLSTQTTYEQYF
TRBJ2-5 NA NA TRBV9 TGTGCCAGCAGTCGACAGGGAGGATGGGAGACCCAGTACTTC CASSRQGGWETQYF
TRBJ2-5 TRBD1 NA TRBV5-4 TGTGCCAGCAGCCCGGACAGGGCCCAAGAGACCCAGTACTTC CASSPDRAQETQYF
TRBJ2-7 TRBD2 NA TRBV11-3 TGTGCCAGCAGCTTAGACGGGACTAGCGGGGGGGCACGCGAGCAGTACTTC CASSLDGTSGGAREQYF
TRBJ2-7 TRBD1 NA TRBV6-5 TGTGCCAGCAGTTACGTCGGACAGGGGCTTTCCGAGCAGTACTTC CASSYVGQGLSEQYF
TRBJ2-7 NA NA TRBV19 TGTGCCAGTAGTATTTCTGCAGACAACTACGAGCAGTACTTC CASSISADNYEQYF
TRBJ2-7 TRBD2 NA TRBV18 TGTGCCAGCTCACCTGGGAGGGCGCACGAGCAGTACTTC CASSPGRAHEQYF
TRBJ1-3 NA NA TRBV5-4 TGTGCCAGCAGCCAGAGGGAGAGTGGAAACACCATATATTTT CASSQRESGNTIYF
TRBJ1-4 NA NA TRBV5-1 TGCGCCAGCAGCTTGGTGCAGGGAGGGAATGAAAAACTGTTTTTT CASSLVQGGNEKLFF
TRBJ1-1 NA NA TRBV29-1 TGCAGCACGTGGACAGATGAAGCTTTCTTT CSTWTDEAFF
TRBJ1-6 TRBD1 NA TRBV5-1 TGCGCCAGCAGCTTGGAAGCAGGGGGCGCCTTATTTAATTCACCCCTCCACTTT CASSLEAGGALFNSPLHF
TRBJ1-1 NA NA TRBV5-1 TGCGCCAGCAGCTCTACTGACAGGAACACTGAAGCTTTCTTT CASSSTDRNTEAFF
TRBJ2-7 NA NA TRBV5-1 TGCGCCAGCAGCTCCTCGCCGACAACGTCCTACGAGCAGTACTTC CASSSSPTTSYEQYF
TRBJ2-7 NA NA TRBV6-5 TGTGCCAGCAACCCCTCCGACAGATACGAGCAGTACTTC CASNPSDRYEQYF
TRBJ1-1 NA NA TRBV5-1 TGCGCCAGCAAGGTTGGGGGGGTGGCTGAAGATTTCTTT CASKVGGVAEDFF
TRBJ1-6 TRBD1 NA TRBV19 TGTGCCAGTAGGTTGGGGACAGGGGTCTATAATTCACCCCTCCACTTT CASRLGTGVYNSPLHF
TRBJ1-1 TRBD1 NA TRBV18 TGTGCCAGCTCACCCCCCTCTGGACAGGGGATCACTGAAGCTTTCTTT CASSPPSGQGITEAFF
TRBJ2-1 TRBD2 NA TRBV4-1 TGCGCCAGCAGCCAATTTGGGACTAGCTTACCCGACAATGAGCAGTTCTTC CASSQFGTSLPDNEQFF
TRBJ1-1 TRBD1 NA TRBV7-8 TGTGCCAGCAGTATTAGGGGGCAGAACACTGAAGCTTTCTTT CASSIRGQNTEAFF
TRBJ1-6 TRBD1 NA TRBV10-3 TGTGCCATCAGTGAGGACAGGGTGAGTTCACCCCTCCACTTT CAISEDRVSSPLHF
TRBJ2-7 NA NA TRBV4-1 TGCGCCAGCATAGACGAGCAGTACTTC CASIDEQYF
TRBJ2-7 NA NA TRBV18 TGTGCCAGCTCTTTCGACAGGAACTCCTACGAGCAGTACTTC CASSFDRNSYEQYF
TRBJ1-6 NA NA TRBV19 TGTGCCAGTAGACCTAAGACGGGTAGCTCCTATAATTCACCCCTCCACTTT CASRPKTGSSYNSPLHF
TRBJ1-2 TRBD1 NA TRBV7-2 TGTGCCAGCAGCCCGGGACAGGGGGCTTCTGGCTACACCTTC CASSPGQGASGYTF
TRBJ1-3 NA NA TRBV2 TGTGCCAGCAGTGCAGGGTCTGAGGCGAACACCATATATTTT CASSAGSEANTIYF
TRBJ2-1 TRBD1 medium-sized TRBV10-3 TGTGCCATCGAGGGACAGGGGAACCAGCAGTTCTTC CAIEGQGNQQFF
TRBJ2-1 NA NA TRBV9 TGTGCCAGCAGCGTACGACAGTCGGAGCAGTTCTTC CASSVRQSEQFF
TRBJ2-5 TRBD1 NA TRBV25-1 TGTGCCAGCCGGGACAGGGCCCAAGAGACCCAGTACTTC CASRDRAQETQYF
TRBJ1-2 NA NA TRBV2 TGTGCCAGCACCTGGACAACCCCGCCAGGCTACACCTTC CASTWTTPPGYTF
TRBJ1-2 TRBD1 NA TRBV6-9 TGTGCCAGCATTTTTCCTCCGGGACAGGGGGCGGGTTCCTATGGCTACACCTTC CASIFPPGQGAGSYGYTF
TRBJ1-5 NA NA TRBV19 TGTGCCAGTAGTATAGACCAGGGGCGCAATCAGCCCCAGCATTTT CASSIDQGRNQPQHF
TRBJ1-2 NA NA TRBV7-2 TGTGCCAGCAGCTTAGTCGAGGCAGTCCATGGCTACACCTTC CASSLVEAVHGYTF
TRBJ2-7 TRBD1 NA TRBV27 TGTGCCACCCGACGACAGGGACCCTACGAGCAGTACTTC CATRRQGPYEQYF
TRBJ2-1 NA NA TRBV7-6 TGTGCCAGCGAGGCAGGGTCCTTGGATGAGCAGTTCTTC CASEAGSLDEQFF
TRBJ1-2 NA NA TRBV5-6 TGTGCCAGCAGCTTGGGACAGATCGCCTATGGCTACACCTTC CASSLGQIAYGYTF
TRBJ2-7 TRBD2 NA TRBV18 TGTGCCAGCTCACCGACTAGCGGAAACTCCTACGAGCAGTACTTC CASSPTSGNSYEQYF
TRBJ1-1 NA NA TRBV6-6 TGTGCCAGCGGGGGCGAGGTGGCTGAAGCTTTCTTT CASGGEVAEAFF
TRBJ1-5 TRBD1 NA TRBV29-1 TGCAGCGTTGCGGGGACAGACAATCAGCCCCAGCATTTT CSVAGTDNQPQHF
TRBJ2-7 NA NA TRBV29-1 TGCAGCGTAGCCCCTGCAGGGCTCAACGAGCAGTACTTC CSVAPAGLNEQYF
TRBJ2-6 NA NA TRBV2 TGTGCCAGCAGTCGGGAGAGGACTAACTCTGGGGCCAACGTCCTGACTTTC CASSRERTNSGANVLTF
TRBJ1-6 NA NA TRBV6-6 TGTGCCAGCAGGCCCCCGGGACTTCGCGATTCACCCCTCCACTTT CASRPPGLRDSPLHF
TRBJ1-2 TRBD1 NA TRBV5-6 TGTGCCAGCAACCCGGACAGGGTGAGCGGCTACACCTTC CASNPDRVSGYTF
TRBJ1-5 NA NA TRBV10-3 TGTGCCATCAGGGCGGCAGCTAATAGCAATCAGCCCCAGCATTTT CAIRAAANSNQPQHF
TRBJ2-7 NA NA TRBV19 TGTGCCAGTAGTACAATAGGCGTTAGCTCCTACGAGCAGTACTTC CASSTIGVSSYEQYF
TRBJ2-1 NA NA TRBV20-1 TGCAGTGCTCATAGCAGCTATGAGCAGTTCTTC CSAHSSYEQFF
TRBJ1-4 TRBD1 NA TRBV18 TGTGCCAGCTCGGGTGGACAGGCAACTAATGAAAAACTGTTTTTT CASSGGQATNEKLFF
TRBJ2-7 TRBD1 NA TRBV9 TGTGCCAGCAGTCCGGGACAGAGCTCCTACGAGCAGTACTTC CASSPGQSSYEQYF
TRBJ2-1 TRBD2 NA TRBV10-3 TGTGCCAACGGGGGGAACAGCGATGAGCAGTTCTTC CANGGNSDEQFF
TRBJ2-7 NA NA TRBV11-3 TGTGCCAGCAGCTCCTACTACGAGCAGTACTTC CASSSYYEQYF